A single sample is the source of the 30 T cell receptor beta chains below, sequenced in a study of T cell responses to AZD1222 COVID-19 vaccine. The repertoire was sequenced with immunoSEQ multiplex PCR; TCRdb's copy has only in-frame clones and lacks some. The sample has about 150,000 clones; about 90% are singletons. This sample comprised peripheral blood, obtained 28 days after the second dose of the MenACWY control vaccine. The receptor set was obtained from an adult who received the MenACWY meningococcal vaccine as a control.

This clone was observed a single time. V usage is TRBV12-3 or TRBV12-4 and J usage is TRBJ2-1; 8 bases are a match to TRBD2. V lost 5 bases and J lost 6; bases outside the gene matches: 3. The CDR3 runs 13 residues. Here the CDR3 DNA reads TGTGCCAGCAGTCCCCGGGGGGGCAATGAGCAGTTCTTC. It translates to CASSPRGGNEQFF.

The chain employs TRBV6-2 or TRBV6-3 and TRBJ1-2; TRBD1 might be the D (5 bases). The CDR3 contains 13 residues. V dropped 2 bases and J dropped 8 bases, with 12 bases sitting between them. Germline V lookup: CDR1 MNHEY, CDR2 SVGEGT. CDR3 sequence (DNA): TGTGCCAGCAGTTACGGAGGGGTGAGAGGCTACACCTTC. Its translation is CASSYGGVRGYTF.

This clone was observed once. The CDR3 DNA follows: TGTGCCAGCAGTTTGCCCCGGGCAGAGCAGTACTTC. This encodes CASSLPRAEQYF. This sequence joins TRBV28 and TRBJ2-7; D unresolved. The germline CDR1 and CDR2 sequences are MDHEN and SYDVKM. CDR3 size: 12 residues. Trimming pared 3 bases from V and 7 bases from J, leaving 10 bases between. The full variable domain, its missing parts supplied by reference TRBV28 and TRBJ2-7, is DVKVTQSSRYLVKRTGEKVFLECVQDMDHENMFWYRQDPGLGLRLIYFSYDVKMKEKGDIPEGYSVSREKKERFSLILESASTNQTSMYLCASSLPRAEQYFGPGTRLTVT.

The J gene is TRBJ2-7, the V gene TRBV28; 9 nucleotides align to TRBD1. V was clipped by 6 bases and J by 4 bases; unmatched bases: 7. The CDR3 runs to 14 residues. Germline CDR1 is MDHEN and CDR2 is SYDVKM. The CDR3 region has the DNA TGTGCCAGCAGGTCCCGGGACAGGGTTTACGAGCAGTACTTC. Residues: CASRSRDRVYEQYF.

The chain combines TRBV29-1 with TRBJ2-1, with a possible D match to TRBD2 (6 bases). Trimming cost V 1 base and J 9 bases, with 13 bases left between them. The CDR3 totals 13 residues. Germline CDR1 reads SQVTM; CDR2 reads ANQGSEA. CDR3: CSVEVVEGGEQFF. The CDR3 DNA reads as TGCAGCGTTGAAGTAGTGGAGGGAGGTGAGCAGTTCTTC.

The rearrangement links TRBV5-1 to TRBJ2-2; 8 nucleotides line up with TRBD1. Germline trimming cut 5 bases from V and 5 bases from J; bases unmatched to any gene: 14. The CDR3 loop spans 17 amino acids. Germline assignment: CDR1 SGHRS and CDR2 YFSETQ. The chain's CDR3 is CASSQPTGQGTTGELFF. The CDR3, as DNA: TGCGCCAGCAGTCAACCTACAGGACAGGGAACAACCGGGGAGCTGTTTTTT. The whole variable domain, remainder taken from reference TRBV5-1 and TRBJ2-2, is KAGVTQTPRYLIKTRGQQVTLSCSPISGHRSVSWYQQTPGQGLQFLFEYFSETQRNKGNFPGRFSGRQFSNSRSEMNVSTLELGDSALYLCASSQPTGQGTTGELFFGEGSRLTVL.

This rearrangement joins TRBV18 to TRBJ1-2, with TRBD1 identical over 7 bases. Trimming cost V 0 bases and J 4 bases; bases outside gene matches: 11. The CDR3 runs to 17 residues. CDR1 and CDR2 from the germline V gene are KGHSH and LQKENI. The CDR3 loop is CASSPPGGTATVYGYTF. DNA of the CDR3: TGTGCCAGCTCACCACCTGGCGGGACAGCGACTGTCTATGGCTACACCTTC.

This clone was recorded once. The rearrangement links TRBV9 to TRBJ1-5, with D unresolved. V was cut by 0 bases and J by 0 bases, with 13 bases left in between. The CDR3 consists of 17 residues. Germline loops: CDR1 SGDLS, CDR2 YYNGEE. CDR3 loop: CASSVGGAYPSNQPQHF. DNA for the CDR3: TGTGCCAGCAGCGTAGGAGGAGCATACCCTAGCAATCAGCCCCAGCATTTT.

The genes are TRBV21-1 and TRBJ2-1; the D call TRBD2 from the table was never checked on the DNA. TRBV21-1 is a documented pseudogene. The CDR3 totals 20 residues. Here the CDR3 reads CASSKGGQTSGPSSCNEQFF. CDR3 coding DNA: TGTGCCAGCAGCAAGGGGGGGCAAACTAGCGGGCCCTCCAGCTGCAATGAGCAGTTCTTC.

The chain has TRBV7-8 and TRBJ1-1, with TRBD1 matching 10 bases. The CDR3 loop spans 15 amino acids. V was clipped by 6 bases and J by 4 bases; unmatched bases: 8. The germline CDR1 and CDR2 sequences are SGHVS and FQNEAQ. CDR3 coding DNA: TGTGCCAGCAGACTAGAGGGACAGGGGCTCACTGAAGCTTTCTTT. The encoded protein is CASRLEGQGLTEAFF.

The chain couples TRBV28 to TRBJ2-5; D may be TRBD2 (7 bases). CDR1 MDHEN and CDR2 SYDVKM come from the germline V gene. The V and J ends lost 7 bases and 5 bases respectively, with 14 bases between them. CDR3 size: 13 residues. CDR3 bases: TGTGCCAGCACCCCGGGGGGCGGGGAGACCCAGTACTTC. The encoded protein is CASTPGGGETQYF.

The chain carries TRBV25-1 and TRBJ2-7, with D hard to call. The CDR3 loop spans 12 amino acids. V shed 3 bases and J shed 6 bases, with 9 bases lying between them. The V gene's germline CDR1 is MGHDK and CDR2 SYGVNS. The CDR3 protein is CASSEVQSEQYF. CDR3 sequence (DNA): TGTGCCAGCAGTGAGGTACAAAGCGAGCAGTACTTC.

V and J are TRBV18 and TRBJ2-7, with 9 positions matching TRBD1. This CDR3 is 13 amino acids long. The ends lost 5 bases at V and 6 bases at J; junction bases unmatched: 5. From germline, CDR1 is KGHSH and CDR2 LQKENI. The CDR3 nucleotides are TGTGCCAGCTCAGCCCGGACAGGGGTCGAGCAGTACTTC. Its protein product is CASSARTGVEQYF.

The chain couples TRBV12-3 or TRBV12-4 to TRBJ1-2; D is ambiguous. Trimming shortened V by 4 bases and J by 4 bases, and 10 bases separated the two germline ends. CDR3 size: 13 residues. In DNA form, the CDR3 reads TGTGCCAGCAGTTCCACTGTGACCTATGGCTACACCTTC. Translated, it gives CASSSTVTYGYTF.

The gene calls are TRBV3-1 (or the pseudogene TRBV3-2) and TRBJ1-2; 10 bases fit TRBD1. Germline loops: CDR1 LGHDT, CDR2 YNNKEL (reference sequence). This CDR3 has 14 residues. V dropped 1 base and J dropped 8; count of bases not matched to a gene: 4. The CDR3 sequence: CASSQGTGGGGYTF. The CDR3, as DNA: TGTGCCAGCAGCCAAGGGACAGGGGGAGGAGGCTACACCTTC.

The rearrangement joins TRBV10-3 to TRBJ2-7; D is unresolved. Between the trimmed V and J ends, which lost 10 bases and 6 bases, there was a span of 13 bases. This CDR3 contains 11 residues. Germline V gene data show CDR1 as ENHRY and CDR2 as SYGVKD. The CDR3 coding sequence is TGTGCCACAGCTTCCATCGGCGAGCAGTACTTC. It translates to CATASIGEQYF.

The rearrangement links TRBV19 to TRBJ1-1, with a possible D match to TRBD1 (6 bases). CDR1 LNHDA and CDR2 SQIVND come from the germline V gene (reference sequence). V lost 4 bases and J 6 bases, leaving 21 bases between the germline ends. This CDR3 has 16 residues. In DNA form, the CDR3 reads TGTGCCAGTAGTACTTCCGTGGGGAGGGGGGCTCCTGAAGCTTTCTTT. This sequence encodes CASSTSVGRGAPEAFF.

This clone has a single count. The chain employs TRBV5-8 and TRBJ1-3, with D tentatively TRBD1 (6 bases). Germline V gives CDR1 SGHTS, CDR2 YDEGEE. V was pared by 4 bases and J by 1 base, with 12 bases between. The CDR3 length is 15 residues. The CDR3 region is CASSTGQHSGNTIYF. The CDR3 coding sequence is TGTGCCAGCAGCACAGGACAGCATTCTGGAAACACCATATATTTT.

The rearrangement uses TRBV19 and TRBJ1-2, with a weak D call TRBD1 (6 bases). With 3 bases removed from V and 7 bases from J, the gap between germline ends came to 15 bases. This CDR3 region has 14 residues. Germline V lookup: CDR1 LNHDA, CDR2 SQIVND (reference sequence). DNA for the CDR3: TGTGCCAGTAGTATCGCATGGAGGGGGACTGGCTACACCTTC. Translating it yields CASSIAWRGTGYTF.

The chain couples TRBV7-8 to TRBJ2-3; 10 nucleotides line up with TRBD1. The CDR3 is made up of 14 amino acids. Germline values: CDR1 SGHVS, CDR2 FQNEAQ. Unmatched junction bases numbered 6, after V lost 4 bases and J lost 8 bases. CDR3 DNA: TGTGCCAGCAGCTCAGGACAGGGGGTTGCTACGCAGTATTTT. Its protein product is CASSSGQGVATQYF.

The CDR3 sequence: CASLQDYNSPLHF. DNA of the CDR3: TGTGCCAGCCTCCAGGATTATAATTCACCCCTCCACTTT. This sequence joins TRBV2 and TRBJ1-6; D not certain. Germline V CDR1 and CDR2: SNHLY, FYNNEI. The V end lost 8 bases, the J end lost 4 bases, and 9 bases lay between the germline ends. This CDR3 is built from 13 residues.

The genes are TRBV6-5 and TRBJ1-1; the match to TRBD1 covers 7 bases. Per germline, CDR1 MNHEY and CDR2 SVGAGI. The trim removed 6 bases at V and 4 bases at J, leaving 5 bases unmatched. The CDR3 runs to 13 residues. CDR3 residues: CASRMTGSTEAFF. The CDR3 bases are TGTGCCAGCAGGATGACAGGGTCCACTGAAGCTTTCTTT.

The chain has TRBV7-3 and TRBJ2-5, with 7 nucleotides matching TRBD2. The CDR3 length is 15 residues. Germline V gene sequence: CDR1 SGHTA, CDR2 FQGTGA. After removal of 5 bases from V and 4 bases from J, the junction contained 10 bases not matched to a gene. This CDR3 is CASSSAGTTGETQYF. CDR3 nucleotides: TGTGCCAGCAGCAGCGCCGGGACTACTGGAGAGACCCAGTACTTC.

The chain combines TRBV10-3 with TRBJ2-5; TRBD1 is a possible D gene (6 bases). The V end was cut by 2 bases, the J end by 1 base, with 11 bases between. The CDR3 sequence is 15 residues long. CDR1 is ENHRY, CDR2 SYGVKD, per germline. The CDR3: CAISEQGHPQETQYF. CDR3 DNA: TGTGCCATCAGTGAGCAGGGACATCCCCAAGAGACCCAGTACTTC.

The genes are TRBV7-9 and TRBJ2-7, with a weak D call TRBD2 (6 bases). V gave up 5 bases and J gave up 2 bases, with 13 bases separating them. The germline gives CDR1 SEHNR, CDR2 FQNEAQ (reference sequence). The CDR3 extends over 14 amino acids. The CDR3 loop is CASSQRGGTYEQYF. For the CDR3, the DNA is TGTGCCAGCAGCCAACGTGGGGGGACCTACGAGCAGTACTTC.

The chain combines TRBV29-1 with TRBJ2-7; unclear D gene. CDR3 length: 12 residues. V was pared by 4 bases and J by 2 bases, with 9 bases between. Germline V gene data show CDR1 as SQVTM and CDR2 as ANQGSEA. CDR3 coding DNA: TGCAGCGTTGGCCAGGTGACCTACGAGCAGTACTTC. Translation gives CSVGQVTYEQYF.

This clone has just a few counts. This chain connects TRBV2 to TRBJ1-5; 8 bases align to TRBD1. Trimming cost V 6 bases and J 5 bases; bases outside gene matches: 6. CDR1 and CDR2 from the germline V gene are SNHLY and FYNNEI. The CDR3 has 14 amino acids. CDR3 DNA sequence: TGTGCCAGCAGGCGACAGGGGTTCGATCAGCCCCAGCATTTT. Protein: CASRRQGFDQPQHF. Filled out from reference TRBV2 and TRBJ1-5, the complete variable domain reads EPEVTQTPSHQVTQMGQEVILRCVPISNHLYFYWYRQILGQKVEFLVSFYNNEISEKSEIFDDQFSVERPDGSNFTLKIRSTKLEDSAMYFCASRRQGFDQPQHFGDGTRLSIL.

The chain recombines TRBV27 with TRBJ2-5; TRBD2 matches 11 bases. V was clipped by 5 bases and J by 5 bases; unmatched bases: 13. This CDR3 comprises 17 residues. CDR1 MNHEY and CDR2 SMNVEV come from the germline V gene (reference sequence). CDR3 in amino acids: CASSALYRLAGKETQYF. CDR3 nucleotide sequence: TGTGCCAGCAGTGCCCTATATCGACTAGCGGGAAAGGAGACCCAGTACTTC.

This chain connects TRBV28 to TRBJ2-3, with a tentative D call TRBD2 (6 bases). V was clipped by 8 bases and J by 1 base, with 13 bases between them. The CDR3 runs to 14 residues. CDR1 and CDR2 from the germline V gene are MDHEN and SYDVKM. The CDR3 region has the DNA TGTGCCAGCGGTGGGGCTAGCGGCACAGATACGCAGTATTTT. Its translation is CASGGASGTDTQYF.

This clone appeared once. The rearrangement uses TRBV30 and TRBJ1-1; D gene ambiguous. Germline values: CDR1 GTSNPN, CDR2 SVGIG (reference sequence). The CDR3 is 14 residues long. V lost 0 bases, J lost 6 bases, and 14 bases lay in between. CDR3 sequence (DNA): TGTGCCTGGAGTGTACGGGGAGGGAGAGCTGAAGCTTTCTTT. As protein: CAWSVRGGRAEAFF.